This TCR beta chain was recorded in a study of beta chain features in type 1 diabetes. Overall study results and limits: For type 1 diabetes patients, VDJ junctions showed fewer insertions and more deletions.

This CDR3 region has 15 residues. Trimming cost V 0 bases and J 4 bases, with 14 bases left between them. Germline V gives CDR1 SGHDT, CDR2 YYEEEE. The isolated RNA, all of it, was reverse transcribed, so expressed TCRB transcripts were what got sequenced. Using immunoSEQ multiplex PCR, the repertoire was profiled, and TCRdb retains in-frame clones only, with some absent. Here the sample spans around 340,000 clones, 15% to 20% being singletons. On this clone: Its antigen is not identified.

CD4+ naive, central memory, regulatory and stem cell-like memory cells were sorted via CD45RO/CCR7/CD25/CD127/CD95/CD27. Each population that was sorted was more than 95% pure. The source is a woman between 18 and 29 years old in good health. This rearrangement joins TRBV5-6 to TRBJ2-7; D is perhaps TRBD2 (5 bases). The sequencing sample was made of naive CD4+ T cells from blood. The CDR3 loop is CASSLAVRGMYEQYF. For the CDR3, the DNA is TGTGCCAGCAGCTTGGCCGTTCGGGGAATGTACGAGCAGTACTTC. The variable domain in full, with the rest retrieved from reference TRBV5-6 and TRBJ2-7, is DAGVTQSPTHLIKTRGQQVTLRCSPKSGHDTVSWYQQALGQGPQFIFQYYEEEERQRGNFPDRFSGHQFPNYSSELNVNALLLGDSALYLCASSLAVRGMYEQYFGPGTRLTVT.